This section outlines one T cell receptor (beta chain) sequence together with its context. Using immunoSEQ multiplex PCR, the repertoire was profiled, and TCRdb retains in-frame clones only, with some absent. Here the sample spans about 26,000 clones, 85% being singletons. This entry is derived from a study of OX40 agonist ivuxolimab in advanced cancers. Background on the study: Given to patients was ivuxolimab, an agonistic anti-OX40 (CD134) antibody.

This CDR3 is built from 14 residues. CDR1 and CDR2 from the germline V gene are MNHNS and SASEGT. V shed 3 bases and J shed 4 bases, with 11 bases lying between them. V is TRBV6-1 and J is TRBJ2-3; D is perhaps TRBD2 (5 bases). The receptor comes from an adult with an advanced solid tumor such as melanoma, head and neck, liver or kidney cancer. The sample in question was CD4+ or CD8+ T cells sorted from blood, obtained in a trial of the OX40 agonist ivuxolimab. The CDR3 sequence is CASSDLSGADTQYF. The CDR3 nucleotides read TGTGCCAGCAGTGATCTATCCGGGGCAGATACGCAGTATTTT.